This TCR beta chain was documented in a study of human T cells and chemical hapten exposure. Whole-study context: Across its approximately 25 weeks, the study gave patients weekly diphenylcyclopropenone doses to the scalp. General study findings and limits: DPC sensitization produced no change in TCRs with frequency above 1 in 1000.

The library gave individual cDNA molecules unique molecular identifiers. Via MiXCR, TCRdb re-called the RACE reads, giving one row per CDR3 protein. Of roughly 190,000 distinct CDR3 sequences listed, 20% to 25% are singletons. Germline V CDR1 and CDR2: MNHEY, SMNVEV (reference sequence). V dropped 1 base and J dropped 1 base, with 12 bases sitting between them. The CDR3 loop spans 16 amino acids. A word on this clonotype: Antigen specificity is unknown.

Specified time point: patch test 1, 2 weeks after DPC sensitization. Treatment meaning: therapeutic diphenylcyclopropenone sensitization with weekly scalp DPC. Blood collection happened ahead of applying each patch test. Material: whole blood, obtained in connection with sensitization to the hapten diphenylcyclopropenone (DPC). This clonotype was sampled from a woman aged 50 to 65 with alopecia areata. Some clones in this sample may be carry-over from other donors' samples. V gene TRBV27 combines with J gene TRBJ2-3, with TRBD1 as a possible D gene (6 bases). CDR3 bases: TGTGCCAGCAGTTTATTCAGGGGCGCGGGCACAGATACGCAGTATTTT. Protein product: CASSLFRGAGTDTQYF.